The clone carrying this TCR beta chain was counted a few times. Its antigen is still unknown. After 5'RACE with constant-segment primers, TCR alpha and TCR beta cDNA libraries carrying sample barcodes and UMIs were obtained. TCRdb redid the calling of the 5' RACE reads with MiXCR, one entry per CDR3 protein. The sample yields 500,000 to 600,000 distinct CDR3 sequences, about a sixth seen once. CDR3 length: 14 residues. The germline V gene encodes CDR1 SEHNR and CDR2 FQNEAQ (reference sequence). The J segment lost 6 bases and the V segment lost 3 bases, leaving 4 bases of the junction unmatched. The data were obtained in a study of T-cell memory formation after mild COVID-19. Across the whole study: Across donors, TCR clusters were largely donor specific. Study results and caveats: CD4/CD8 balance characterized clones contracting day 15 to 85, and CD4+ skew characterized later expanders. Pre-infection memory carried some responding clones, suggesting that cross-reactive memory joined.

The J gene is TRBJ2-7, the V gene TRBV7-9; 11 bases are shared with TRBD2. Sequencing was performed on PBMCs or a T cell subset sorted from them (not recorded which). The sequence came from an adult woman who had mild COVID-19 (a few samples of this study predate the infection). Cell type and time point are not known. The CDR3 DNA reads TGTGCCAGCAGCTTTCTAGCGGGGGGTGTCGAGCAGTACTTC. Amino acid sequence: CASSFLAGGVEQYF.